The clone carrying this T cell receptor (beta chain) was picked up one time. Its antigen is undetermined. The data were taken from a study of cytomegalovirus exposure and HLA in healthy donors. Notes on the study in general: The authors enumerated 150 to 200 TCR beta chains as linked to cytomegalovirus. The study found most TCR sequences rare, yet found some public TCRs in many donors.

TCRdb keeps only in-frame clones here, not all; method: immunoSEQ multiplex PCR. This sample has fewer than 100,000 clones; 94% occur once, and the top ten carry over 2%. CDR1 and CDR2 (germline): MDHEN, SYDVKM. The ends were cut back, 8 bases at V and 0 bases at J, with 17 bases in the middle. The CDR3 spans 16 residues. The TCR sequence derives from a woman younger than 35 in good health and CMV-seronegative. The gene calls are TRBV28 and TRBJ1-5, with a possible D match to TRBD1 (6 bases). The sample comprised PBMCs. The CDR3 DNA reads TGTGCCAGCCAACAGGGAACGGCTTATAGCAATCAGCCCCAGCATTTT. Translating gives CASQQGTAYSNQPQHF.